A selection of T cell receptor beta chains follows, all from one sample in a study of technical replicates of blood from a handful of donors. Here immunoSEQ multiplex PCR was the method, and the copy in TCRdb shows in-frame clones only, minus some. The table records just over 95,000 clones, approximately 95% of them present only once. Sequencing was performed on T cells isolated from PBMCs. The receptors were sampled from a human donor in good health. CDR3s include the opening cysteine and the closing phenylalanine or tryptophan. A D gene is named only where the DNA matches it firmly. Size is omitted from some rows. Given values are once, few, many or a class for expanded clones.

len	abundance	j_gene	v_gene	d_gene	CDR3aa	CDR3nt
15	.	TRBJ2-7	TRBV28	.	CASSLAGLSLYEQYF	TGTGCCAGCAGTTTGGCCGGACTATCCCTCTACGAGCAGTACTTC
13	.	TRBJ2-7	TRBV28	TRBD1	CASSWTGPYEQYF	TGTGCCAGCAGTTGGACAGGGCCTTACGAGCAGTACTTC
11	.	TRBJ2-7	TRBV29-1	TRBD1	CSVGTGYEQYF	TGCAGCGTTGGGACAGGCTACGAGCAGTACTTC
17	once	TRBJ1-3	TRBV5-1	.	CASSPRGAVGSGNTIYF	TGCGCCAGCAGCCCCCGGGGGGCAGTGGGTTCTGGAAACACCATATATTTT
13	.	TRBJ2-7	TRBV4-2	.	CASSHPGDYEQYF	TGTGCCAGCAGCCATCCGGGGGACTACGAGCAGTACTTC
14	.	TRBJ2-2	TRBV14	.	CASSLFRDTGELFF	TGTGCCAGCAGCCTATTCAGGGACACCGGGGAGCTGTTTTTT
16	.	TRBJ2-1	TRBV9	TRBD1	CASSGGQGESYNEQFF	TGTGCCAGCAGCGGGGGACAGGGGGAATCCTACAATGAGCAGTTCTTC
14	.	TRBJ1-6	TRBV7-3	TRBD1	CASSRGQGGSPLHF	TGTGCCAGCAGCCGAGGACAGGGTGGCTCACCCCTCCACTTT
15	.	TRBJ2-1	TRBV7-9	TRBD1	CASSFDRGSYNEQFF	TGTGCCAGCAGCTTTGACAGGGGGTCCTACAATGAGCAGTTCTTC
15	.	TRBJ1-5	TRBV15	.	CATSRESAGGQPQHF	TGTGCCACCAGCAGAGAATCGGCCGGGGGTCAGCCCCAGCATTTT
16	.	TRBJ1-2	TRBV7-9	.	CASSSRARGINYGYTF	TGTGCCAGCAGCTCGAGGGCGCGGGGGATTAACTATGGCTACACCTTC
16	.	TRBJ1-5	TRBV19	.	CASSFTTGSRNQPQHF	TGTGCCAGTAGCTTTACCACGGGGTCCCGTAATCAGCCCCAGCATTTT
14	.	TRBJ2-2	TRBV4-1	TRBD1	CASRDRVDTGELFF	TGCGCCAGCAGGGACAGGGTGGACACCGGGGAGCTGTTTTTT
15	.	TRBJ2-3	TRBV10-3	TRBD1	CATGTGGGGTDTQYF	TGTGCCACGGGGACAGGGGGCGGAGGCACAGATACGCAGTATTTT
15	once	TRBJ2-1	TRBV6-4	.	CASSNRGARYDEQFF	TGTGCCAGCAGCAACCGGGGGGCTAGGTATGATGAGCAGTTCTTC
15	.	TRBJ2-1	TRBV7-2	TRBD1	CASSLDRVRYNEQFF	TGTGCCAGCAGCCTAGACAGGGTCAGATACAATGAGCAGTTCTTC
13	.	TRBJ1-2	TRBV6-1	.	CASSGGGTNGYTF	TGTGCCAGCAGTGGGGGGGGGACAAATGGCTACACCTTC
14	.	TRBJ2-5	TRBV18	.	CASSSSGTQETQYF	TGTGCCAGCTCGAGCTCCGGGACACAAGAGACCCAGTACTTC
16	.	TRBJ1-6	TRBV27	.	CASSPPPAGADSPLHF	TGTGCCAGCAGTCCCCCCCCCGCGGGCGCGGATTCACCCCTCCACTTT
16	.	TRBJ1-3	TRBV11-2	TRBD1	CASSNHRDSSGNTIYF	TGTGCCAGCAGCAACCACCGGGACAGCTCTGGAAACACCATATATTTT
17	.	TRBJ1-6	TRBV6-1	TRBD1	CASSDYRTGGTNSPLHF	TGTGCCAGCAGTGATTACCGGACAGGGGGGACTAATTCACCCCTCCACTTT
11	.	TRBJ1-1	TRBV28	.	CASSGIIEAFF	TGTGCCAGCAGTGGCATAATTGAAGCTTTCTTT
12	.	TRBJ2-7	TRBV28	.	CASSLGSYEQYF	TGTGCCAGCAGTTTGGGGAGCTACGAGCAGTACTTC
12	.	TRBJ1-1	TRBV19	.	CASRTGNTEAFF	TGTGCCAGTAGGACAGGGAACACTGAAGCTTTCTTT
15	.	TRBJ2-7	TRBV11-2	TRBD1	CASSSVTGTGGEQYF	TGTGCCAGCAGCTCGGTTACCGGGACAGGGGGCGAGCAGTACTTC
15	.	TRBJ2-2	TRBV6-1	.	CASSAGTANTGELFF	TGTGCCAGCAGCGCCGGGACTGCCAACACCGGGGAGCTGTTTTTT
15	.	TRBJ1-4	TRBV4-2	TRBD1	CASSQEPGQGEKLFF	TGTGCCAGCAGCCAAGAGCCGGGACAGGGGGAAAAACTGTTTTTT
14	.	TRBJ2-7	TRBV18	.	CASQGQKTSYEQYF	TGTGCCAGCCAAGGACAGAAAACCTCCTACGAGCAGTACTTC
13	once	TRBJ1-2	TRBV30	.	CAWSVQGVYGYTF	TGTGCCTGGAGTGTACAAGGGGTCTATGGCTACACCTTC
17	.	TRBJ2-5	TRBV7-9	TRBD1	CASSLVRGGLVPETQYF	TGTGCCAGCAGCTTAGTTAGAGGGGGCCTCGTCCCAGAGACCCAGTACTTC
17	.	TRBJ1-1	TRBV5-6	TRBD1	CASSLFPWGRGDTEAFF	TGTGCCAGCAGCTTATTCCCGTGGGGCAGGGGGGACACTGAAGCTTTCTTT
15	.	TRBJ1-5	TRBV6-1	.	CASGAMAGLNQPQHF	TGTGCCAGCGGCGCGATGGCAGGGCTCAATCAGCCCCAGCATTTT
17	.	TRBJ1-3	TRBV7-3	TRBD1	CASSLTGGPNSGNTIYF	TGTGCCAGCAGCTTAACAGGGGGCCCTAACTCTGGAAACACCATATATTTT
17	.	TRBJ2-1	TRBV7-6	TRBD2	CASSLATSGVSYNEQFF	TGTGCCAGCAGCTTAGCGACTAGCGGGGTCTCCTACAATGAGCAGTTCTTC
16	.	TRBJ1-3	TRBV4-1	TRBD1	CASSPRPTGAGNTIYF	TGCGCCAGCAGCCCACGTCCGACAGGGGCTGGAAACACCATATATTTT
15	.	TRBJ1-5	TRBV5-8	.	CASSTGTHSNQPQHF	TGTGCCAGCAGCACTGGGACACATAGCAATCAGCCCCAGCATTTT
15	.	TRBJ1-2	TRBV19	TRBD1	CASSSWDSGNYGYTF	TGTGCCAGTAGTTCCTGGGACAGCGGTAACTATGGCTACACCTTC
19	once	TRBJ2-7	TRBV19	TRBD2	CASPQISGRDNNPYNEQYF	TGTGCCAGTCCGCAAATTAGCGGGAGGGATAACAACCCCTATAACGAGCAGTACTTC
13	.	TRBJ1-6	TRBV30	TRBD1	CAWSGTVNSPLHF	TGTGCCTGGAGCGGGACAGTAAATTCACCCCTCCACTTT
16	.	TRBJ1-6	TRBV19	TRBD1	CASSIGKTGSGSPLHF	TGTGCCAGTAGTATAGGGAAGACAGGGTCTGGATCACCCCTCCACTTT
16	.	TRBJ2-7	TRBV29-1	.	CSVEDLGGGGSSSQYF	TGCAGCGTTGAAGATCTAGGCGGTGGTGGTTCTTCGTCGCAGTACTTC
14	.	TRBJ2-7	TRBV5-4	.	CASSARQDSYEQYF	TGTGCCAGCAGCGCCAGACAGGACTCCTACGAGCAGTACTTC
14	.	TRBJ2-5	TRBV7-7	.	CASSLAFPGETQYF	TGTGCCAGCAGCTTAGCATTCCCCGGAGAGACCCAGTACTTC
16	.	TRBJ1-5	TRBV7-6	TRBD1	CASSARTGGSNQPQHF	TGTGCCAGCAGCGCTAGGACAGGGGGCAGCAATCAGCCCCAGCATTTT
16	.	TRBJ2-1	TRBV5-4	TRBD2	CASSPRTSGGPSEQFF	TGTGCCAGCAGCCCGCGGACTAGCGGGGGGCCCAGTGAGCAGTTCTTC
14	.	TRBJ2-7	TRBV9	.	CASSPSYVSYEQYF	TGTGCCAGCAGCCCCAGTTACGTGTCCTACGAGCAGTACTTC
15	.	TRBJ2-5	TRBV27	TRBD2	CASRSVRSGSETQYF	TGTGCCAGCAGATCCGTAAGGAGCGGGAGTGAGACCCAGTACTTC
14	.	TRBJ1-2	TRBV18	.	CASSPRDTRYGYTF	TGTGCCAGCTCACCCCGGGACACCCGATATGGCTACACCTTC
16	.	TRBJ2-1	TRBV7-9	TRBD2	CASSLASGLANNEQFF	TGTGCCAGCAGCTTAGCTTCGGGACTAGCGAACAATGAGCAGTTCTTC
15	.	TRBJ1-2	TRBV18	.	CASSPDRPSIGGYTF	TGTGCCAGCTCACCGGACAGACCTAGTATAGGTGGCTACACCTTC
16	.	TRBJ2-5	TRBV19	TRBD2	CASSIELSGGESTQYF	TGTGCCAGTAGTATAGAGCTGAGCGGGGGGGAATCGACCCAGTACTTC
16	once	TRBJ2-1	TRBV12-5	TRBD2	CASGLVLAGVYNEQFF	TGTGCTAGTGGTTTGGTTCTAGCGGGAGTCTACAATGAGCAGTTCTTC
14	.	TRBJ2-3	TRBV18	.	CASSPDRYGDTQYF	TGTGCCAGCTCACCAGACAGGTATGGGGATACGCAGTATTTT
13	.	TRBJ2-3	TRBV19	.	CATLPGVTDTQYF	TGTGCCACCCTACCGGGGGTTACAGATACGCAGTATTTT
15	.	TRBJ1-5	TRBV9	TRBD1	CASSAGQGGGQPQHF	TGTGCCAGCAGCGCGGGACAGGGGGGAGGACAGCCCCAGCATTTT
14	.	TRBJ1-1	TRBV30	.	CAWSVGSANTEAFF	TGTGCCTGGAGTGTCGGCAGCGCGAACACTGAAGCTTTCTTT
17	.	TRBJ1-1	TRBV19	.	CASSILGTQNMNTEAFF	TGTGCCAGTAGTATCCTCGGGACTCAGAACATGAACACTGAAGCTTTCTTT
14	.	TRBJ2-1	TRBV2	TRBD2	CASGGGSSYNEQFF	TGTGCCAGCGGGGGGGGATCTTCCTACAATGAGCAGTTCTTC
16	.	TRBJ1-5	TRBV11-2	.	CASSLAFKRSNQPQHF	TGTGCCAGCAGCTTAGCGTTCAAGCGGAGCAATCAGCCCCAGCATTTT